The TCR beta chain under discussion was sequenced for a study of T cells in Graves' hyperthyroidism and ophthalmopathy (dated by TCRdb to about 2019). Broadly, across the study: Peripheral blood samples were taken at initial diagnosis, before any treatment was given. TCR V-J signatures able to tell the groups apart were searched for in a discovery cohort of 100 patients, of whom roughly 42 had Graves' ophthalmopathy and 57 had stable Graves' hyperthyroidism. After sampling, hyperthyroidism patients received methimazole starting at 30 mg daily, and ophthalmopathy patients received high-dose intravenous methylprednisolone. Whether ophthalmopathy could be predicted prospectively was tested in an independent validation cohort made up of 18 to 20 hyperthyroidism patients plus 17 patients who later progressed to ophthalmopathy. The 75 to 100 discovery patients were divided at random into training and test sets in a 7:3 ratio. According to the paper, TCR Vbeta CDR3 sequencing was carried out on about 140 peripheral blood samples, which came from fewer than 50 ophthalmopathy, around 74 hyperthyroidism and some 17 progressor patients. Thyroid tissue and blood T-cell repertoires from about 6 Graves' hyperthyroidism patients were also compared in the study. General study outcomes and caveats: A 13 V-J signature model separated ophthalmopathy from stable hyperthyroidism, with 87.88% sensitivity and 81.08% specificity in cross-validation and 80%/75% in testing. In validation, the model predicted progression to ophthalmopathy a median of roughly 6.5 months before onset, with approximately 68% sensitivity and roughly 77% specificity. Sample size was not statistically predetermined, and blinding of investigators to group allocation was not performed. Most expanded thyroid clonotypes (frequency above 0.001) were also found in blood, which suggests that blood repertoires may mirror thyroid immune responses.

The table lists this clonotype with many counts. Its antigen has not been determined. Base qualities are not provided; no much larger clone lies one nucleotide away. The CDR3 runs 16 amino acids, cysteine and phenylalanine included. The DNA shown is the 48-base CDR3, in frame from base 1. V loses 2 bases at its end and J loses 4 bases; junction bases beyond the gene matches: 8. From the germline V gene, CDR1 is SGHTA and CDR2 is FQGNSA. Amplification of TCR beta CDR3 regions was carried out from RNA transcripts. The first round of RT-PCR for the TCR CDR3 was performed with the HTBI primer set and the Qiagen OneStep RT-PCR kit. A second multiplex PCR round built the libraries, followed by size selection and purification. Libraries were sequenced paired-end with 100 bp reads on an Illumina HiSeq2000. Per the original workflow: SOAPnuke was used to process the raw data, throwing out any read that contained adapters or uncalled bases, had a mean Phred below 15, or lacked an exact constant-primer or identifier match. High-quality paired reads were merged with COPE v1.2.5, and unique nucleotide sequences were defined as clonotypes. Clonotypes were aligned to IMGT TRBV, TRBD and TRBJ reference segments using MiTCR v1.1. Only V-J combinations with frequency above 0.0001, covering about 99% of repertoires, were analysed. A TCS score was defined as the ratio of F50 (clonal expansion) to E x V (chaos), with BLOSUM62-based TCRdist applied between CDR3 peptides within each V-J. Welch's t-statistics and random forest reduced fewer than 600 V-J features to under 15, which were used in a naive Bayes classifier (R e1071). TCRdb's own reprocessing of the public reads used fastp at Q25 and MiXCR and kept productive beta chains. Each CDR3 protein gets just one entry, which takes the most common genes and DNA from the rows behind it. TCRdb assigned the V and J calls; the authors' analysis was not used. This sample has around 450,000 distinct CDR3 sequences in its table, and about a sixth of those were observed once. The leading ten clones occupy 7.5% to 8% of the sample.

A patient counted as having stable Graves' hyperthyroidism if no progression to ophthalmopathy occurred over 18 months of follow-up. Hyperthyroidism patients were aged 18 to 65 years and newly diagnosed, with disease duration of less than 2 months. Exclusion was applied to patients with uncontrolled infections, other autoimmune diseases, pregnancy or lactation. Diagnoses relied on clinical symptoms, serum thyroxine and TRAb, thyroid ultrasound and orbital computed tomography. PBMCs were separated from about 10 ml of fresh peripheral blood using Ficoll-Paque density gradient centrifugation. Trizol reagent was used to extract total RNA, and RNA quality was then checked on an Agilent 2100 Bioanalyzer.

The receptor was derived from a woman aged 18-35 years with Graves' hyperthyroidism. The specimen was blood. The chain links TRBV7-2 with TRBJ1-2, with TRBD1 matching 9 junction bases. The CDR3 loop reads CASSLPGQGGGYGYTF. The nucleotide sequence is given as TGTGCCAGCAGCTTACCGGGACAGGGAGGGGGCTATGGCTACACCTTC. Supplemented by the reference TRBV7-2 and TRBJ1-2 proteins around the CDR3, the complete variable domain is GAGVSQSPSNKVTEKGKDVELRCDPISGHTALYWYRQSLGQGLEFLIYFQGNSAPDKSGLPSDRFSAERTGGSVSTLTIQRTQQEDSAVYLCASSLPGQGGGYGYTFGSGTRLTVV.